This T cell receptor (beta chain) is drawn from a study of T cell responses to AZD1222 COVID-19 vaccine. The data were produced by immunoSEQ multiplex PCR, yet TCRdb's version contains in-frame clones alone and is incomplete. The table includes 150,000 to 200,000 clones, approximately 90% detected once. This clone has just one count. The CDR3 extends over 15 amino acids. The V gene's germline CDR1 is SEHNR and CDR2 FQNEAQ (reference sequence). With V trimmed by 4 bases and J by 0 bases, 3 bases remained unmatched. The clonotype was recovered from an adult who received the AZD1222 COVID-19 vaccine. The chain carries TRBV7-9 and TRBJ1-3, with TRBD1 identical over 7 bases. The material was peripheral blood, obtained 28 days after the second AZD1222 dose. CDR3 coding DNA: TGTGCCAGCAGCTCAGGGACAGACTCTGGAAACACCATATATTTT. Translating gives CASSSGTDSGNTIYF.